Below, 24 T cell receptor beta chains from the same sample are listed, as sequenced in a study of cytomegalovirus exposure and HLA in healthy donors. The protocol was immunoSEQ multiplex PCR, while the TCRdb copy is restricted to in-frame clones and leaves out a portion. Of under 200,000 clones in the sample, approximately 88% were seen once. Sequenced material: PBMCs. The source is a man between 18 and 29 years old in good health and CMV-seropositive.

This clone was detected only a few times. The CDR3 protein is CASSMEPRGAFF. DNA for the CDR3: TGTGCCAGTAGTATGGAGCCTCGGGGAGCTTTCTTT. This chain links TRBV19 with TRBJ1-1; D is ambiguous. The CDR3 is 12 amino acids. Germline loops: CDR1 LNHDA, CDR2 SQIVND (reference sequence). V lost 3 bases and J 10 bases, leaving 12 bases between the germline ends. Full variable domain (remainder filled in from reference TRBV19 and TRBJ1-1): DGGITQSPKYLFRKEGQNVTLSCEQNLNHDAMYWYRQDPGQGLRLIYYSQIVNDFQKGDIAEGYSVSREKKESFPLTVTSAQKNPTAFYLCASSMEPRGAFFGQGTRLTVV.

V gene TRBV19 combines with J gene TRBJ2-7, with D possibly being TRBD1 (6 bases). The germline V gene encodes CDR1 LNHDA and CDR2 SQIVND (reference sequence). This CDR3 contains 13 residues. V lost 6 bases and J 4 bases, leaving 13 bases between the germline ends. The CDR3 DNA reads as TGTGCCAGTAGCAGGGGCCGCTTGTACGAGCAGTACTTC. Translated, it gives CASSRGRLYEQYF.

The CDR3 sequence: CATGQDTDTQYF. The CDR3 DNA is TGTGCCACTGGGCAGGACACAGATACGCAGTATTTT. The J gene is TRBJ2-3, the V gene TRBV6-1; D unclear. The CDR3 loop spans 12 amino acids. Germline CDR1 is MNHNS and CDR2 is SASEGT. V dropped 10 bases and J dropped 2 bases, with 10 bases sitting between them.

V and J are TRBV19 and TRBJ2-2; maybe TRBD2 (6 bases). V lost 0 bases to trimming and J lost 1 base, with 9 bases between them. Per the germline V gene, CDR1 is LNHDA and CDR2 is SQIVND (reference sequence). There are 16 residues in the CDR3. The CDR3 spells CASSIEAGRNTGELFF. CDR3 nucleotides: TGTGCCAGTAGTATAGAGGCCGGGAGGAACACCGGGGAGCTGTTTTTT.

The chain links TRBV7-2 to TRBJ2-7, with TRBD1 as a possible D gene (5 bases). Trimming took 5 bases from V and 3 from J, leaving 14 bases between them. The germline V gene encodes CDR1 SGHTA and CDR2 FQGNSA. This CDR3 comprises 14 residues. CDR3 region: CASSLTRQNYEQYF. For the CDR3, the DNA is TGTGCCAGCAGCCTAACTCGACAGAACTACGAGCAGTACTTC.

The gene calls are TRBV29-1 and TRBJ2-3, with 15 bases fitting TRBD2. The CDR3 runs 16 residues. Trimming took 7 bases from V and 3 from J; bases not matched to a gene: 8. CDR1 is SQVTM, CDR2 ANQGSEA, per germline. The CDR3 coding sequence is TGCAGCGGTGGACTAGCGGGAGGGCCGGGGACAGATACGCAGTATTTT. Residues: CSGGLAGGPGTDTQYF.

This chain connects TRBV30 to TRBJ2-7, with D maybe TRBD2 (5 bases). The length of the CDR3 is 14 residues. Germline lookup yields CDR1 GTSNPN and CDR2 SVGIG (reference sequence). V was clipped by 0 bases and J by 5 bases, with 14 bases between them. The CDR3 spells CAWSVRRGSHEQYF. CDR3 coding DNA: TGTGCCTGGAGTGTACGCCGGGGTAGCCACGAGCAGTACTTC.

The genes are TRBV29-1 and TRBJ2-1; maybe TRBD2 (7 bases). CDR3 size: 13 residues. Per germline, CDR1 SQVTM and CDR2 ANQGSEA. V was pared by 4 bases and J by 5 bases, with 12 bases between. CDR3 in DNA: TGCAGCGTTGGCGGGGGACAAAACAATGAGCAGTTCTTC. Translated: CSVGGGQNNEQFF.

The chain combines TRBV21-1 with TRBJ2-7; whether TRBD2, the table's D call, matches the DNA was not checked. TRBV21-1 is shown as a pseudogene. The length of the CDR3 is 15 residues. The CDR3 nucleotides read TGTGCCAGCGGAGAAAGCCCGGCGGATAGGTGCGAGCAGTACTTC. It encodes CASGESPADRCEQYF.

In nucleotides, the CDR3 is TGTGCCAGCAGTGAATCAATCGGGAACACCGGGGAGCTGTTTTTT. The encoded protein is CASSESIGNTGELFF. J is TRBJ2-2 and V is TRBV25-1; no definite D call. Germline-derived CDR1 and CDR2 are MGHDK and SYGVNS. Deletions cut 1 base from V and 1 base from J, with 7 bases between. This CDR3 comprises 15 residues.

The table lists this clone with a count of one. The V gene is TRBV6-1, the J gene TRBJ1-2; tentative D call: TRBD1 (5 bases). Looked up from germline, CDR1 is MNHNS and CDR2 is SASEGT. The V gene lost 6 bases and the J gene lost 8 bases, with 19 bases spanning the gap. There are 14 residues in the CDR3. In nucleotides, the CDR3 is TGTGCCAGCAGCGGGGCCGGGACCGCGGGAGGCTACACCTTC. This encodes CASSGAGTAGGYTF.

The chain is built from TRBV7-3 and TRBJ2-3; 13 bases line up with TRBD2. Germline CDR1 and CDR2: SGHTA and FQGTGA. The ends lost 2 bases at V and 11 bases at J; junction bases unmatched: 10. The CDR3 totals 16 residues. CDR3: CASSLVGGTSGMEQYF. The CDR3 nucleotides read TGTGCCAGCAGCTTAGTAGGCGGGACTAGCGGGATGGAGCAGTATTTT.

The V call is TRBV23-1, the J call TRBJ2-2; TRBD2 matches at 7 bases. TRBV23-1 falls under the ORF class, with uncertain function. The length of the CDR3 is 16 residues. Trimming cost V 6 bases and J 3 bases; bases outside gene matches: 10. The CDR3 region has the DNA TGCGCCAGCAGCCCCACGGGGCTAGCGGACACCGGGGAGCTGTTTTTT. This gives the protein CASSPTGLADTGELFF.

This clone was observed a single time. This sequence joins TRBV9 and TRBJ1-1; D remains unclear. V was shortened by 0 bases and J by 3 bases, with 15 bases between the two germline ends. The CDR3 runs 16 residues. CDR1 and CDR2 (germline): SGDLS, YYNGEE. The CDR3 is CASSVGLGSWDTEAFF. DNA for the CDR3: TGTGCCAGCAGCGTAGGATTAGGGAGTTGGGACACTGAAGCTTTCTTT.

The J gene is TRBJ2-1, the V gene TRBV9; D perhaps matches TRBD2 (6 bases). Trimming stripped 4 bases from V and 7 bases from J, with 27 bases between. The germline V gene has CDR1 SGDLS and CDR2 YYNGEE. The CDR3 has 18 residues. The CDR3 nucleotides are TGTGCCAGCAGCTTCGGTTGGGGAGGAGCAGTAAGGAAAAATGAGCAGTTCTTC. This encodes CASSFGWGGAVRKNEQFF.

The chain employs TRBV27 and TRBJ1-1, with D unresolved. This CDR3 comprises 13 residues. Germline V gives CDR1 MNHEY, CDR2 SMNVEV (reference sequence). Trimming removed 4 bases at V and 2 bases at J, with 8 bases between. CDR3 region: CASSSGGNTEAFF. DNA of the CDR3: TGTGCCAGCAGTTCTGGAGGAAACACTGAAGCTTTCTTT.

V and J are TRBV19 and TRBJ2-7; 7 bases agree with TRBD2. V shed 4 bases, J shed 4 bases, and the junction held 4 bases outside the gene matches. This CDR3 contains 13 residues. Germline V gene sequence: CDR1 LNHDA, CDR2 SQIVND (reference sequence). CDR3 in amino acids: CASSSGSRYEQYF. CDR3 in DNA: TGTGCCAGTAGTAGCGGGAGTCGGTACGAGCAGTACTTC.

The CDR3 DNA reads as TGCACCAGCAGCCACCAGGGGGGCGATCAGCCCCAGCATTTT. It is translated as CTSSHQGGDQPQHF. This chain links TRBV1 with TRBJ1-5; the tabulated D call, TRBD1, remains unverified against the DNA. TRBV1 is noted as a pseudogene. The CDR3 has 14 amino acids.

This rearrangement joins TRBV18 to TRBJ2-3; D is unclear. Germline V lookup: CDR1 KGHSH, CDR2 LQKENI. Trimming left V 6 bases short and J 0 bases short, with 10 bases between. The CDR3 has 14 amino acids. CDR3 sequence reads: CASSVALSTDTQYF. The CDR3 DNA sequence: TGTGCCAGCTCGGTGGCCCTTAGCACAGATACGCAGTATTTT.

The genes are TRBV28 and TRBJ1-2; 12 bases fit TRBD1. V trimming: 6 bases; J trimming: 8 bases; junction bases outside the gene matches: 16. The CDR3 runs to 17 residues. Germline CDR1 and CDR2: MDHEN and SYDVKM. CDR3 protein: CASSFPVGTGGGGGYTF. The CDR3 DNA is TGTGCCAGCAGCTTCCCTGTAGGGACAGGGGGCGGAGGAGGCTACACCTTC.

The chain joins TRBV6-5 to TRBJ2-5; D perhaps matches TRBD1 (6 bases). Per the germline V gene, CDR1 is MNHEY and CDR2 is SVGAGI. The length of the CDR3 is 13 residues. The V end lost 6 bases, the J end lost 9 bases, and 17 bases lay between the germline ends. CDR3 nucleotides: TGTGCCAGCAGCCCTGGGACAACCGGGGCCCAGTACTTC. This gives the protein CASSPGTTGAQYF.

The chain employs TRBV7-9 and TRBJ2-7; 11 nucleotides agree with TRBD2. V lost 3 bases and J lost 2; bases outside the gene matches: 12. Germline assignment: CDR1 SEHNR and CDR2 FQNEAQ (reference sequence). This CDR3 spans 18 amino acids. CDR3 loop: CASSLGLAGGEPPYEQYF. In DNA form, the CDR3 reads TGTGCCAGCAGCTTGGGGCTAGCGGGAGGAGAGCCCCCCTACGAGCAGTACTTC.

This clone was seen a single time. The chain uses TRBV9 and TRBJ1-2, with 7 nucleotides matching TRBD1. The CDR3 loop spans 14 amino acids. From germline, CDR1 is SGDLS and CDR2 YYNGEE. Unmatched junction bases numbered 10, after V lost 4 bases and J lost 7 bases. CDR3 sequence: CASSPPGGGGGYTF. The CDR3 bases are TGTGCCAGCAGCCCTCCCGGAGGGGGCGGTGGCTACACCTTC.

J is TRBJ1-2 and V is TRBV10-3, with 9 bases identical to TRBD1. J lost 4 bases, V lost 10 bases, and 16 bases had no gene match. The CDR3 extends over 16 amino acids. Looked up from germline, CDR1 is ENHRY and CDR2 is SYGVKD. The CDR3 protein is CATYWTGATLFYGYTF. The CDR3 coding sequence is TGTGCCACGTACTGGACAGGGGCGACCCTTTTCTATGGCTACACCTTC.